This TCR beta chain appears in the sequencing data of a study of cytotoxic CD8 clonotypes in ibrutinib-treated CLL. Study-level points and caveats: The study sampled sustained-remission and progressing patients at different times. While tracking circulating CD8+ T-cell counts, baseline clonality exceeded that of age-matched healthy donors. The study found clonality rose at ibrutinib response, then fell toward baseline at progression. Treatment saw public clonotypes, which were uncommon, either contract or stay stable.

About this clone itself: Its antigen is still unknown. At one boundary the junction diverges from the germline segment, which might be a read error.

The germline CDR1 and CDR2 sequences are SGHTA and FQGNSA. This CDR3 is 13 amino acids long. Clones were read by immunoSEQ multiplex PCR, and TCRdb kept only the in-frame ones, dropping some. The sample yields around 200,000 clones, nearly 80% seen once. The sample in question was PBMCs, obtained after 12 months of ibrutinib treatment. The TCR was taken from a human donor with chronic lymphocytic leukemia. V usage is TRBV7-2 and J usage is TRBJ2-4, with D perhaps assigned TRBD1 or TRBD2 (5 bases each). DNA of the CDR3: TGTGCCAGCAGCCCGTCTCGAGGGGACGACGGGAACTTC. Its translation: CASSPSRGDDGNF.